The 20 T cell receptor beta chains listed next were all sequenced from one sample in a study of regulatory T cells in long-lasting Graves disease. Combining iRepertoire HTBI primers with Arm-PCR of CDR3 regions, the authors built TCR beta libraries. TCRdb called the multiplex PCR reads again in MiXCR, with one record for every CDR3 protein. In the table there are approximately 360,000 distinct CDR3 sequences, 12% of which are singletons. As to time point: newly diagnosed GD, antithyroid drugs for less than 3 months. The TCR library was made from RNA that had been extracted from PBMCs in TRIzol. The same data also contributed to another study, on T cells in Graves' hyperthyroidism and ophthalmopathy.

Sequences were derived from peripheral blood mononuclear cells (PBMCs), sampled at new diagnosis, from a patient treated with antithyroid drugs. The receptor set was obtained from a young woman with Graves disease.

At least ten counts were recorded for this clonotype. V and J are TRBV6-2 or TRBV6-3 and TRBJ2-1, with D possibly matching TRBD1 (5 bases). CDR1 is MNHEY and CDR2 is SVGEGT in the germline V gene. CDR3 length equals 14 residues. V was shortened by 8 bases and J by 7 bases, with 18 bases between the two germline ends. In DNA form, the CDR3 reads TGTGCCAGCGACAGTGGGCTCCGCGGTAATGAGCAGTTCTTC. Its protein is CASDSGLRGNEQFF.

This chain connects TRBV6-1 to TRBJ2-6; TRBD2 agrees at 8 bases. Trimming took 7 bases from V and 4 from J; bases not matched to a gene: 12. The CDR3 totals 17 residues. Germline V gives CDR1 MNHNS, CDR2 SASEGT. CDR3 DNA sequence: TGTGCCAGCACCACGCCCCCGGGAGGGCCCGGGGCCAACGTCCTGACTTTC. It is translated as CASTTPPGGPGANVLTF.

This clonotype came up many times. The rearrangement joins TRBV7-9 to TRBJ1-4; 8 bases fit TRBD1. Germline-derived CDR1 and CDR2 are SEHNR and FQNEAQ (reference sequence). This CDR3 has 14 residues. The V gene end was trimmed by 5 bases and the J gene end by 3 bases; junction bases not matched to a gene: 2. The CDR3 DNA is TGTGCCAGCAGCCGGGGACAGGCTAATGAAAAACTGTTTTTT. This encodes CASSRGQANEKLFF.

This clonotype was seen repeatedly, ten times or more. This chain uses TRBV6-1 with TRBJ2-5, with no clear D. The length of the CDR3 is 17 residues. Trimming removed 6 bases at V and 3 bases at J, with 23 bases between. Germline V lookup: CDR1 MNHNS, CDR2 SASEGT. The CDR3 here is CASSSTIPPNIKETQYF. The DNA of the CDR3 is TGTGCCAGCAGCTCGACAATTCCACCTAATATTAAAGAGACCCAGTACTTC.

The table lists this clonotype with a few counts. The germline gene is not matched at one end of the junction; a read error may be the cause. The chain recombines TRBV5-1 with TRBJ2-1, with D possibly TRBD1 on 5 matching bases. The CDR3 has 13 residues. CDR1 SGHRS and CDR2 YFSETQ come from the germline V gene. This chain's CDR3 is CASSLGTGYEQFF. CDR3 DNA: TGTGCCAGCAGCCTTGGTACAGGCTATGAGCAGTTCTTC.

This clonotype was seen at least ten times. CDR3 region: CASSLGFAGVDEQFF. CDR3 bases: TGTGCCAGCAGTTTGGGGTTTGCTGGGGTGGATGAGCAGTTCTTC. The chain has TRBV12-3 or TRBV12-4 and TRBJ2-1; D uncertain. V lost 3 bases, J lost 8 bases, and 17 bases lay in between. The CDR3 extends over 15 amino acids.

This clonotype was seen at least ten times. J is TRBJ2-1 and V is TRBV5-6, with D perhaps TRBD2 (6 bases). Between the trimmed V and J ends, which lost 1 base and 8 bases, there was a span of 16 bases. Per the germline V gene, CDR1 is SGHDT and CDR2 is YYEEEE. There are 15 residues in the CDR3. This CDR3 reads CASSLLSGSDHEQFF. The CDR3 nucleotides read TGTGCCAGCAGCTTGTTGTCCGGGAGCGACCATGAGCAGTTCTTC.

The sample holds many counts of this clonotype. This chain connects TRBV20-1 to TRBJ2-1; the match to TRBD2 covers 10 bases. This CDR3 contains 14 residues. After removal of 5 bases from V and 8 bases from J, the junction contained 9 bases not matched to a gene. Looked up from germline, CDR1 is DFQATT and CDR2 is SNEGSKA (reference sequence). CDR3 region: CSASKRGGLHEQFF. The DNA of the CDR3 is TGCAGTGCTTCTAAGCGGGGGGGCCTTCATGAGCAGTTCTTC.

This clonotype has at least ten counts. This chain joins TRBV20-1 and TRBJ2-1, with D maybe TRBD2 (7 bases). Trimming left V 6 bases short and J 4 bases short, with 16 bases between. The CDR3 runs to 14 residues. CDR1 and CDR2 (germline): DFQATT, SNEGSKA (reference sequence). DNA of the CDR3: TGCAGTGCCAACCCCGGGGGGCAGTACAATGAGCAGTTCTTC. This sequence encodes CSANPGGQYNEQFF.

This clonotype has a count of ten or more. The rearrangement joins TRBV20-1 to TRBJ2-7, with 7 bases lining up with TRBD1. V lost 1 base, J lost 6 bases, and 9 bases stayed unmatched. The CDR3 is made up of 14 amino acids. Germline values: CDR1 DFQATT, CDR2 SNEGSKA (reference sequence). CDR3 nucleotides: TGCAGTGCTAGAGCCCCGGACAGGAACGGCGAGCAGTACTTC. Its translation: CSARAPDRNGEQYF.

The chain is built from TRBV5-1 and TRBJ2-7, with 7 nucleotides matching TRBD2. The junction had 6 bases not matched to a gene; V was cut back by 1 base and J by 2 bases. The CDR3 spans 15 residues. Germline CDR1 reads SGHRS; CDR2 reads YFSETQ. CDR3 in amino acids: CASSLSPSGPYEQYF. CDR3 bases: TGCGCCAGCAGCTTGTCGCCTAGCGGTCCCTACGAGCAGTACTTC.

V gene TRBV7-9 combines with J gene TRBJ1-2, with 10 bases matching TRBD1. In germline, CDR1 is SEHNR, CDR2 FQNEAQ (reference sequence). With 5 bases clipped from V and 5 bases from J, the junction kept 11 bases outside the gene matches. The CDR3 loop spans 16 amino acids. The CDR3 sequence is CASSPRDRGKWYGYTF. CDR3 bases: TGTGCCAGCAGCCCAAGGGACAGGGGAAAATGGTATGGCTACACCTTC.

This clonotype has at least ten counts. V usage is TRBV28 and J usage is TRBJ2-1, with D perhaps TRBD2 (6 bases). Trimming cost V 4 bases and J 3 bases, with 19 bases left between them. Germline CDR1 is MDHEN and CDR2 is SYDVKM. The CDR3 extends over 17 amino acids. The chain's CDR3 is CASSSEVMLEGYNEQFF. Written as DNA, the CDR3 is TGTGCCAGCAGTTCGGAAGTGATGTTGGAGGGCTACAATGAGCAGTTCTTC.

Only a few counts were recorded for this clonotype. The V call is TRBV29-1, the J call TRBJ1-1; a possible D gene is TRBD1 (6 bases). Germline V gives CDR1 SQVTM, CDR2 ANQGSEA. Trimming stripped 4 bases from V and 0 bases from J, with 15 bases between. This CDR3 spans 15 amino acids. The CDR3 region is CSVARGHGMNTEAFF. The CDR3 DNA is TGCAGCGTTGCCAGGGGTCATGGCATGAACACTGAAGCTTTCTTT.

This clonotype was counted ten times or more. The chain links TRBV27 to TRBJ2-7; the D is unclear. This CDR3 has 13 amino acids. Per germline, CDR1 MNHEY and CDR2 SMNVEV (reference sequence). Trimming stripped 0 bases from V and 2 bases from J, with 5 bases between. CDR3 DNA: TGTGCCAGCAGTTTATCAAAAGCCTACGAGCAGTACTTC. This codes for CASSLSKAYEQYF.

This clonotype has ten or more counts. One end of the junction fails to match germline, which may point to a read error. This chain connects TRBV27 to TRBJ1-2, with 7 bases identical to TRBD1. The germline V gene has CDR1 MNHEY and CDR2 SMNVEV (reference sequence). The CDR3 covers 15 residues. The CDR3 sequence is CASSLSPGQSYGYTF. CDR3 DNA: TGCGCCAGCAGCTTGTCCCCGGGACAGTCCTATGGCTACACCTTC.

This clonotype was detected many times. The V gene is TRBV6-1, the J gene TRBJ2-2, with D possibly matching TRBD2 (6 bases). Trimming took 8 bases from V and 3 from J, leaving 31 bases between them. The germline CDR1 and CDR2 sequences are MNHNS and SASEGT. This CDR3 has 20 amino acids. Here the CDR3 DNA reads TGTGCCAGCTCACTTACCTCCTCTCGGGAGCTGGGGTTCCACACCGGGGAGCTGTTTTTT. Protein: CASSLTSSRELGFHTGELFF.

The sample holds many counts of this clonotype. This chain uses TRBV12-3 or TRBV12-4 with TRBJ2-3; possible D gene TRBD1, 6 bases. V lost 2 bases and J lost 0, with 9 bases in between. CDR3 length: 15 amino acids. The CDR3: CASSLTGLSTDTQYF. The CDR3 DNA reads as TGTGCCAGCAGTTTAACAGGGTTGAGCACAGATACGCAGTATTTT.

This clonotype has at least ten counts. The rearrangement joins TRBV30 to TRBJ1-5, with D possibly being TRBD1 (5 bases). Trimming took 5 bases from V and 0 from J, leaving 14 bases between them. CDR1 GTSNPN and CDR2 SVGIG come from the germline V gene (reference sequence). The CDR3 runs to 15 residues. The CDR3 region is CAWGRGVYSNQPQHF. The CDR3 nucleotides read TGTGCCTGGGGTAGGGGAGTATATAGCAATCAGCCCCAGCATTTT.

This clonotype was counted many times. The chain links TRBV12-3 or TRBV12-4 to TRBJ2-7; D is ambiguous. The CDR3 sequence is 13 residues long. With 3 bases removed from V and 4 bases from J, the gap between germline ends came to 10 bases. The CDR3 sequence is CASSFSVTYEQYF. CDR3 coding DNA: TGTGCCAGCAGTTTTTCAGTTACGTACGAGCAGTACTTC.